The entry below describes one TCR beta chain. This clonotype has just a few counts. The antigen it recognizes is unknown. The input lacks base qualities; no much larger clone sits a single base away. The entry originates in a study of identical twins (dated by TCRdb to 2016 to 2018). About the investigation overall: The study deep-sequenced TCR alpha and beta repertoires from monozygotic twins, unrelated adults of various ages and cord blood to test whether fetal clonotypes persist. Replicate twin experiments were performed at different times using different library preparation protocols to rule out contamination. Overall study outcomes, separate from this receptor: Zero-insertion analyses could be partly confounded by invariant T cells such as MAIT and iNKT, though diverse VJ usage argued against such confounding for most clonotypes. Because the same donors could not be followed over many years, conclusions were based on cross-sectional statistical analysis. In beta out-of-frame sequences, excess twin sharing was weaker, because having fewer shared sequences lowered the signal-to-noise ratio. Out-of-frame TCR alpha sharing in monozygotic twins was systematically underestimated by recombination models, whereas sharing between unrelated individuals was in agreement with the recombination models. Compared with coincidental sharing between unrelated individuals, out-of-frame TCR alpha sequences shared between twins had an excess of sequences with low generation probability. Fewer insertions were carried by abundant cord blood beta clonotypes, a similar but weaker trend appeared in young adult naive repertoires, and no such trend appeared in memory repertoires.

From the germline V gene, CDR1 is SGHRS and CDR2 is YFSETQ. The CDR3 measures 15 amino acids from cysteine to phenylalanine. Just the 45-base CDR3 DNA is kept, in frame starting at base 1. V was cut back by 1 base and J by 1 base, leaving a gap of 12 bases between them. Library method: 5' RACE. The sequencer listed for this sample is Illumina HiSeq 2000. Template switching added a universal primer binding site, and the final cDNA carried a unique molecular identifier that allowed TCR cDNA molecules to be counted accurately. Specific primers in the conserved constant-segment region were used to synthesize first-strand cDNA for the TCR alpha and beta chains. To control for contamination, every cDNA library carried two barcodes: a SMART-Mk sample barcode plus Illumina barcodes. TruSeq adapter sequences, together with Illumina sample barcodes, were added in two successive PCR steps. The Illumina HiSeq platform was used with custom primers to sequence TCR alpha and beta cDNA libraries. The original methods were these. Raw reads were processed with MiGEC to extract unique molecular identifiers, and MiXCR was used to determine CDR3 positions. Recombination models were inferred per individual with the repgenHMM and IGoR tools using an EM algorithm. The analysis of shared clonotypes was done with the tcR package in R, with sharing normalized by the product of cloneset sizes. To study raw recombination without the effects of thymic and clonal selection, out-of-frame nonproductive sequences were analyzed. TCRdb took the public reads, trimmed them with fastp at Q25, ran MiXCR for clone calling and kept in-frame beta chains. Duplicate CDR3 protein sequences are folded into a single record with the most common DNA and genes. The V and J calls, along with clone size, are taken from TCRdb and not from the paper's own processing. For this sample there are 250,000 or so distinct CDR3 sequences; more than 9.5% appear just once. Of the sample, roughly 4% is held by the ten largest clones.

Every donor in the study was a healthy Caucasian. The twin cohort comprised three pairs of female monozygotic twins, all aged roughly 18 to 30 years. Miltenyi CD45RO+ enrichment and human naive T-cell isolation kits were used to isolate memory (CD45RO+) and naive T cells from PBMC. These data were also reused for a study on yellow fever vaccine responses in identical twins. The second paper states: According to the authors, the vaccine-induced T cell response in identical twins seemed to be partly convergent and partly specific to each individual. The study precisely tracked vaccine-responding T cell clones in identical twins.

Sequenced material: memory (CD45RO+) T cells sorted from blood. Explained via the paper, the cell subset or site label denotes: CD45RO+ enriched T cells. The chain uses TRBV5-1 and TRBJ2-7, with no confidently assigned D gene. This TCR was recovered from a woman between 18 and 29 years old in good health. The DNA is TGCGCCAGCAGCTTGTGGGCAGGACCGTCCTACGAGCAGTACTTC. Its protein product is CASSLWAGPSYEQYF.